This T cell receptor (beta chain) is drawn from a study of cytomegalovirus exposure and HLA in healthy donors. Study observations and caveats: A later analysis appeared to link common viral pathogens to several of the most significant clusters.

Germline V gene lookup returns CDR1 LGHNT and CDR2 FRNRAP. The CDR3 runs to 14 residues. Trimming took 6 bases from V and 8 from J, leaving 17 bases between them. Each donor was healthy, and each was a bone marrow donor. Note on this clone: What it recognizes is unknown.

This PCR relied on a set of 60 Vbeta primers and 13 Jbeta primers. As originally analysed: Tens of millions of unique TCR beta chains, some 10 million of them shared, were counted by a later analysis. Data came from immunoSEQ multiplex PCR; TCRdb stores just in-frame clones and leaves some out. V and J calls and clone size are given by that table; D and trimming were obtained from the DNA. The sample contains roughly 230,000 clones, about 93% of which appear only once. The sequenced material came from PBMCs. The origin of this receptor is a girl aged 2-15 years in good health and CMV-seronegative. V usage is TRBV12-5 and J usage is TRBJ2-1, with a possible D match to TRBD1 (6 bases). The CDR3: CASGPQGGLHEQFF. The CDR3, as DNA: TGTGCTAGTGGCCCACAGGGTGGCCTCCATGAGCAGTTCTTC.